This TCR beta chain is drawn from a study of T cell responses to AZD1222 COVID-19 vaccine. This CDR3 has 13 residues. CDR1 and CDR2 from the germline V gene are SGDLS and YYNGEE. The V segment lost 3 bases and the J segment 8 bases; nucleotides outside the gene matches: 5. The data were produced by immunoSEQ multiplex PCR, yet TCRdb's version contains in-frame clones alone and is incomplete. The sample contains 150,000 to 160,000 clones, 85% to 95% of which appear only once. This sequence originates from an adult who received the AZD1222 COVID-19 vaccine. Sample: peripheral blood, taken 28 days after the second AZD1222 dose. The V and J genes are TRBV9 and TRBJ2-3; TRBD2 aligns across 8 bases. CDR3 residues: CASSDQLAVTQYF. CDR3 nucleotides: TGTGCCAGCAGCGACCAACTAGCGGTTACGCAGTATTTT.